The 13 T cell receptor beta chains listed next were all sequenced from one sample in a study of shared clonotypes between healthy human individuals. Sequencing used immunoSEQ multiplex PCR; TCRdb keeps in-frame clones, though not all of them. This sample has about 2 million clones, with about 95% found just once. Terminally differentiated effector memory CD45RA+ cells were excluded from the naive CD8 cells, which were CD45RO-negative and positively selected for CCR7. The sample comprised naive CD8+ T cells sorted from blood. These receptor sequences come from a man aged 18 to 29 in good health.

This rearrangement joins TRBV5-4 to TRBJ1-6, with D unclear. CDR1 is SGHNT, CDR2 YYREEE, per germline (reference sequence). V dropped 2 bases and J dropped 10 bases, with 13 bases sitting between them. This CDR3 is built from 14 residues. Written as DNA, the CDR3 is TGTGCCAGCAGCTTCTTGGAGGGAGGCTCACCCCTCCACTTT. Residues: CASSFLEGGSPLHF.

This chain connects TRBV27 to TRBJ2-7; D is possibly TRBD2 (6 bases). CDR3 size: 16 residues. Germline values: CDR1 MNHEY, CDR2 SMNVEV (reference sequence). V lost 5 bases and J 2 bases, leaving 19 bases between the germline ends. The CDR3, as DNA: TGTGCCAGCAGTCCCAGTAGCGGCCACACCACCTACGAGCAGTACTTC. Protein product: CASSPSSGHTTYEQYF.

In its sample, this clone was seen once. This sample includes further DNA sequences coding for the same CDR3. The V and J genes are TRBV30 and TRBJ2-1; maybe TRBD1 (5 bases). The CDR3 has 12 amino acids. In germline, CDR1 is GTSNPN, CDR2 SVGIG (reference sequence). V shed 2 bases and J shed 6 bases, with 8 bases lying between them. Written as DNA, the CDR3 is TGTGCCTGGAGTCTCGACAGCAATGAGCAGTTCTTC. It codes for CAWSLDSNEQFF.

The CDR3 DNA is TGTGCCAGCAGCCAAGGGCCACATGAGCAGTTCTTC. Protein sequence: CASSQGPHEQFF. The genes are TRBV7-6 and TRBJ2-1; the D is unclear. Trimming took 5 bases from V and 8 from J, leaving 10 bases between them. This CDR3 contains 12 residues. Germline values: CDR1 SGHVS, CDR2 FNYEAQ.

This chain links TRBV19 with TRBJ2-1; 16 bases map to TRBD2. With 3 bases clipped from V and 6 bases from J, the junction kept 11 bases outside the gene matches. The CDR3 is 19 residues long. Germline lookup yields CDR1 LNHDA and CDR2 SQIVND (reference sequence). For the CDR3, the DNA is TGTGCCAGTAGTATTCTCTCCGGGACTAGCGGGAGGGCCTCCAATGAGCAGTTCTTC. Translated: CASSILSGTSGRASNEQFF.

CDR3 protein: CASSVAAGAEHEQFF. CDR3 DNA: TGTGCCAGCAGTGTGGCAGCGGGGGCCGAGCATGAGCAGTTCTTC. The V and J genes are TRBV2 and TRBJ2-1; 8 nucleotides line up with TRBD2. CDR1 and CDR2 from the germline V gene are SNHLY and FYNNEI. V gave up 4 bases and J gave up 8 bases; unmatched junction bases: 10. There are 15 residues in the CDR3.

This chain joins TRBV10-3 and TRBJ1-2, with 7 bases aligning to TRBD1. The CDR3 has 15 residues. Trimming took 6 bases from V and 4 from J; bases not matched to a gene: 11. Germline lookup yields CDR1 ENHRY and CDR2 SYGVKD. This CDR3 is CAISEGADPAYGYTF. Here the CDR3 DNA reads TGTGCCATCAGCGAGGGGGCGGACCCGGCCTATGGCTACACCTTC.

On this clone: Other DNA sequences in this sample translate to the same CDR3. The chain carries TRBV27 and TRBJ2-7, with D possibly matching TRBD1 (8 bases). CDR1 and CDR2 (germline): MNHEY, SMNVEV (reference sequence). The CDR3 covers 16 residues. Between the trimmed V and J ends, which lost 5 bases and 1 base, there was a span of 18 bases. The CDR3 is CASSPSTGEGSYEQYF. The CDR3 DNA reads as TGTGCCAGCAGTCCCTCGACAGGGGAGGGTTCCTACGAGCAGTACTTC.

The chain combines TRBV6-5 with TRBJ1-2; 7 positions agree with TRBD1. This CDR3 has 13 amino acids. Germline V gene sequence: CDR1 MNHEY, CDR2 SVGAGI. J was trimmed by 6 bases and V by 4 bases; bases with no gene match: 5. CDR3 sequence reads: CASSFGQADGYTF. CDR3 DNA: TGTGCCAGCAGTTTTGGACAGGCAGATGGCTACACCTTC.

This clone was counted once. The rearrangement joins TRBV6-5 to TRBJ1-2; 8 nucleotides line up with TRBD1. After removal of 6 bases from V and 5 bases from J, the junction contained 8 bases not matched to a gene. Germline V lookup: CDR1 MNHEY, CDR2 SVGAGI. The CDR3 extends over 14 amino acids. The CDR3 reads CASSPDRDVYGYTF. Here the CDR3 DNA reads TGTGCCAGCAGCCCGGACAGGGACGTATATGGCTACACCTTC.

A single count supports this clone. This rearrangement joins TRBV6-6 to TRBJ2-2; tentatively, D is TRBD2 (6 bases). Trimming cost V 6 bases and J 5 bases, with 13 bases left between them. Germline-derived CDR1 and CDR2 are MNHNY and SVGAGI (reference sequence). The CDR3 has 14 amino acids. CDR3 residues: CASSGVGGTGELFF. For the CDR3, the DNA is TGTGCCAGCAGCGGGGTCGGGGGTACCGGGGAGCTGTTTTTT.

The chain recombines TRBV28 with TRBJ2-1; TRBD1 might be the D (5 bases). V was clipped by 6 bases and J by 5 bases, with 11 bases between them. CDR1 is MDHEN, CDR2 SYDVKM, per germline. There are 13 residues in the CDR3. The CDR3, as DNA: TGTGCCAGCAGCTCAGGGTTGCACAATGAGCAGTTCTTC. Translating it yields CASSSGLHNEQFF.

The chain has TRBV11-2 and TRBJ1-4, with 7 bases that match TRBD1. There are 13 residues in the CDR3. Germline CDR1 reads SGHAT; CDR2 reads FQNNGV. The V segment lost 5 bases and the J segment 8 bases; nucleotides outside the gene matches: 5. CDR3 DNA sequence: TGTGCCAGCAGCCCCGAGGGACAGGAAAAACTGTTTTTT. Protein: CASSPEGQEKLFF.